The rows below give T cell receptor beta chains drawn from one sample of a study of T cell responses to AZD1222 COVID-19 vaccine. Using immunoSEQ multiplex PCR, the repertoire was profiled, and TCRdb retains in-frame clones only, with some absent. In the table there are about 200,000 clones, approximately 90% of which are singletons. The starting material was peripheral blood, obtained 28 days after the second AZD1222 dose. The source is an adult who received the AZD1222 COVID-19 vaccine. Each CDR3 is given with its conserved first and last residue. D genes are given only for firm matches. Expanded clones get a size class; other rows say once, few or many, or leave the size out.

size,J,D,V,DNA,CDR3
.,TRBJ2-1,.,TRBV7-8,TGTGCCAGCAGCTTGGTCAATGATAGGAGGGATGAGCAGTTCTTC,CASSLVNDRRDEQFF
.,TRBJ1-2,TRBD1,TRBV7-9,TGTGCCAGCAGCTTAGGAGGACAGGGCCTAGGGAAGCATGGCTACACCTTC,CASSLGGQGLGKHGYTF
.,TRBJ1-1,.,TRBV18,TGTGCCAGCTCACCGGTAGACCAGAACACTGAAGCTTTCTTT,CASSPVDQNTEAFF
.,TRBJ2-2,.,TRBV15,TGTGCCACCAGCCCTGACACCGGGGAGCTGTTTTTT,CATSPDTGELFF
once,TRBJ1-5,.,TRBV6-5,TGTGCCAGCAAAAGGGGCCCGTTCCCCAATCAGCCCCAGCATTTT,CASKRGPFPNQPQHF
.,TRBJ2-5,.,TRBV5-1,TGCGCCAGCAGCAAACAGGGGAGGCAAGAGACCCAGTACTTC,CASSKQGRQETQYF
.,TRBJ2-5,.,TRBV5-4,TGTGCCAGCAGCTCCCGAAGGCAGATCGGAGAGACCCAGTACTTC,CASSSRRQIGETQYF
.,TRBJ2-1,TRBD1,TRBV6-2/TRBV6-3,TGTGCCAGCAGTTGGGAGACAGGGGGATATGAGCAGTTCTTC,CASSWETGGYEQFF
.,TRBJ1-2,.,TRBV6-5,TGTGCCAGCAGTTACGAGGCGCTCGGGGACTATGGCTACACCTTC,CASSYEALGDYGYTF
.,TRBJ1-1,.,TRBV28,TGTGCCAGCAGTTTGAGTACGACAGGGAACACTGAAGCTTTCTTT,CASSLSTTGNTEAFF
.,TRBJ1-5,.,TRBV28,TGTGCCAGCAGATTTGGGGGGGCAGGGCAGCCCCAGCATTTT,CASRFGGAGQPQHF
.,TRBJ2-7,.,TRBV4-1,TGCGCCAGCAGCTACGTGGCACATCTACTATACGAGCAGTACTTC,CASSYVAHLLYEQYF
.,TRBJ1-5,.,TRBV28,TGTGCCAGCATCGGTGGGTTGAGGCAGCCCCAGCATTTT,CASIGGLRQPQHF
once,TRBJ2-3,TRBD2,TRBV30,TGTGCCTCTGGGAGAGCGGGACGAACAGATACGCAGTATTTT,CASGRAGRTDTQYF
.,TRBJ1-1,.,TRBV27,TGTGCCAGCAGTTTATATCGGGGGGAAAAAGCTTTCTTT,CASSLYRGEKAFF
.,TRBJ1-5,.,TRBV2,TGTGCCAGCACAGGGAGTCCCAACCCCCGCCAGCCCCAGCATTTT,CASTGSPNPRQPQHF
once,TRBJ2-5,.,TRBV19,TGTGCCAGTAGTACAGGAAGAGAGACCCAGTACTTC,CASSTGRETQYF
.,TRBJ2-1,.,TRBV27,TGTGCCAGCAGATTGCCCGCACAGGGTTACAATGAGCAGTTCTTC,CASRLPAQGYNEQFF
once,TRBJ1-1,.,TRBV2,TGTGCCAGCACCAGAGACACTGAAGCTTTCTTT,CASTRDTEAFF
.,TRBJ2-3,TRBD1,TRBV6-2/TRBV6-3,TGTGCCAGCAGTTACCGGGCCCAGGGGGCGACAGATACGCAGTATTTT,CASSYRAQGATDTQYF
.,TRBJ2-7,.,TRBV24-1,TGTGCCACCAGTGACCCCCCCTCCTACGAGCAGTACTTC,CATSDPPSYEQYF
.,TRBJ1-5,.,TRBV19,TGTGCCAGTAGTATGATCGGCGTATTGGTTCAGCCCCAGCATTTT,CASSMIGVLVQPQHF
.,TRBJ2-7,.,TRBV4-1,TGCGCCAGCAGCCAAGATGTCACTAGCTCCTACGAGCAGTACTTC,CASSQDVTSSYEQYF
.,TRBJ1-1,.,TRBV5-1,TGCGCCAGCAGCTTGGTCCTGGGACCAGGGACTGAAGCTTTCTTT,CASSLVLGPGTEAFF
.,TRBJ1-6,.,TRBV9,TGTGCCAGCAGCCCCCATTTCGAGGGTTTCGGTTCACCCCTCCACTTT,CASSPHFEGFGSPLHF
once,TRBJ1-2,.,TRBV30,TGTGCCTGGATGAAAGGCCGCTATAACTATGGCTACACCTTC,CAWMKGRYNYGYTF
.,TRBJ1-3,.,TRBV27,TGTGCCAGCAGTGACCAGGGGAACACCATATATTTT,CASSDQGNTIYF
.,TRBJ2-7,.,TRBV3-1/TRBV3-2,TGTGCCAGCAGCCTTCCGGGCTACGAGCAGTACTTC,CASSLPGYEQYF
.,TRBJ2-2,TRBD1,TRBV5-4,TGTGCCAGCAGCAAGGGACAGGGCGTTACCGGGGAGCTGTTTTTT,CASSKGQGVTGELFF
.,TRBJ2-2,.,TRBV4-3,TGCGCCAGCAGCCAAGACCCTACGGCGGACACCGGGGAGCTGTTTTTT,CASSQDPTADTGELFF
.,TRBJ2-7,.,TRBV11-2,TGTGCCAGCAGCCCCAGGACTGCTTCCTACGAGCAGTACTTC,CASSPRTASYEQYF
.,TRBJ1-1,.,TRBV5-1,TGCGCCAGCCACCGGGCTTTTCCGGACACTGAAGCTTTCTTT,CASHRAFPDTEAFF
.,TRBJ1-1,.,TRBV6-5,TGTGCCAGCAGTTACTCGAGTGGCAGCTGGACTGAAGCTTTCTTT,CASSYSSGSWTEAFF
.,TRBJ1-1,.,TRBV7-3,TGTGCCAGCAGCTTAAGGCCAGGGTACACTGAAGCTTTCTTT,CASSLRPGYTEAFF
.,TRBJ1-5,.,TRBV30,TGTGCCTGGAGTGCCCGGGAGGGTTTGCGGGCATTTCCAGAGAATCAGCCCCAGCATTTT,CAWSAREGLRAFPENQPQHF
.,TRBJ2-2,TRBD1,TRBV6-5,TGTGCCAGCAGGGACAGGGGGCAGAACACCGGGGAGCTGTTTTTT,CASRDRGQNTGELFF
.,TRBJ2-3,.,TRBV7-2,TGTGCCAGCAGCCGGGGGAGAGTGATAGATACGCAGTATTTT,CASSRGRVIDTQYF
once,TRBJ2-4,TRBD1,TRBV24-1,TGTGCCACCAGCGGGACAGAAAACATTCAGTACTTC,CATSGTENIQYF
.,TRBJ2-2,.,TRBV10-3,TGTGCCAGCGCGGGACAGATCCCCGGGGAGCTGTTTTTT,CASAGQIPGELFF
.,TRBJ1-2,.,TRBV6-5,TGTGCCAGCAGTTACTCGATACAGGTGGTCTATGGCTACACCTTC,CASSYSIQVVYGYTF
.,TRBJ1-6,.,TRBV5-5,TGTGCCAGCAGCAACAGAAGTTACAATTCACCCCTCCACTTT,CASSNRSYNSPLHF
once,TRBJ1-2,.,TRBV15,TGTGCCACCAGCAGAGATCTGGGCAAAAACTATGGCTACACCTTC,CATSRDLGKNYGYTF
.,TRBJ2-7,TRBD2,TRBV9,TGTGCCAGCAGCGTCGGGGGGAGCTCCTACGAGCAGTACTTC,CASSVGGSSYEQYF
many,TRBJ2-7,TRBD2,TRBV4-2,TGTGCCAGCAGCCAAGATAGCGGGAGCTCCTACGAGCAGTACTTC,CASSQDSGSSYEQYF
.,TRBJ1-4,TRBD1,TRBV2,TGTGCCAGCAGCGGACAGGGCGGGTATGAAAAACTGTTTTTT,CASSGQGGYEKLFF
.,TRBJ2-7,TRBD2,TRBV19,TGTGCCAGTATATCAAGCGGGAGCTACGAGCAGTACTTC,CASISSGSYEQYF
.,TRBJ1-4,.,TRBV10-1,TGCGCCAGCAGCGACGGCCCGGCCGGGGATGAAAAACTGTTTTTT,CASSDGPAGDEKLFF
.,TRBJ2-7,.,TRBV19,TGTGCCAGTAGTCTCGGCCTAGACTACGAGCAGTACTTC,CASSLGLDYEQYF
.,TRBJ1-3,.,TRBV28,TGTGCCAGCAGTGGACCACTAGGGGCTGGAAACACCATATATTTT,CASSGPLGAGNTIYF
.,TRBJ1-3,.,TRBV4-1,TGCGCCAGCAGCCAAGGGGTCCCGGGTTCTGGAAACACCATATATTTT,CASSQGVPGSGNTIYF
.,TRBJ2-3,TRBD2,TRBV7-6,TGTGCCAGCAGGCGGACTAGCGGGTCCGCAGATACGCAGTATTTT,CASRRTSGSADTQYF
.,TRBJ1-1,.,TRBV5-1,TGCGCCAGCAGCTTGGGGAGTATGAACACTGAAGCTTTCTTT,CASSLGSMNTEAFF
.,TRBJ1-1,.,TRBV11-3,TGTGCCAGCAGCCCCACAGTGAACACTGAAGCTTTCTTT,CASSPTVNTEAFF
.,TRBJ2-7,TRBD1,TRBV5-1,TGCGCCAGCAAACTGGGGACAGGGTCCTACGAGCAGTACTTC,CASKLGTGSYEQYF
once,TRBJ2-7,TRBD2,TRBV24-1,TGTGCCACCAGTGCGGGGGGGCAGGGGCGCGACGAGCAGTACTTC,CATSAGGQGRDEQYF